Given below is one T cell receptor beta chain in context. The use of a sample-barcoded 5' primer and a J-beta primer mix characterized a second PCR of about 7 to 12 cycles. TCRdb recomputed calls from the 5' RACE reads with MiXCR, one row per CDR3 protein. Here the sample spans around 520,000 distinct CDR3 sequences, about 27% being singletons. This sample was taken from a study of blood T cells in healthy people across ages. Germline values: CDR1 MNHEY, CDR2 SMNVEV (reference sequence). This CDR3 has 21 amino acids. V lost 6 bases and J lost 0; bases outside the gene matches: 13. The sample was also reused in another study, on T cells of mothers and their children.

The sequenced material came from blood. The chain is built from TRBV27 and TRBJ2-6; TRBD2 matches at 14 bases. This clonotype was sampled from a boy aged 2 to 9 in good health. CDR3 DNA sequence: TGTGCCAGCAGCCTGACAGGGACTAGCGGGAGTCGACGCTCTGGGGCCAACGTCCTGACTTTC. Its translation: CASSLTGTSGSRRSGANVLTF.